This record looks at one T cell receptor (beta chain) sequence and its context. The data are from a study of T cell changes during pregnancy in multiple sclerosis. Profiling relied on immunoSEQ multiplex PCR, and the TCRdb table lists in-frame clones only, not all of them. The repertoire holds about 46,000 clones, with 85% to 95% as singletons. In germline, CDR1 is SGHAT, CDR2 FQNNGV. This CDR3 comprises 15 residues. The germline V and J ends were trimmed by 0 bases and 4 bases, with 13 bases remaining between them. The sequencing used CD8+ T cells from peripheral blood mononuclear cells, collected in the second trimester of pregnancy. The TCR was taken from a female donor with multiple sclerosis, enrolled in a pregnancy study. The V gene is TRBV11-2, the J gene TRBJ2-7; D perhaps matches TRBD2 (6 bases). CDR3 in amino acids: CASSLDLGGLYEQYF. The CDR3 nucleotides are TGTGCCAGCAGCTTAGATTTGGGGGGATTGTACGAGCAGTACTTC.